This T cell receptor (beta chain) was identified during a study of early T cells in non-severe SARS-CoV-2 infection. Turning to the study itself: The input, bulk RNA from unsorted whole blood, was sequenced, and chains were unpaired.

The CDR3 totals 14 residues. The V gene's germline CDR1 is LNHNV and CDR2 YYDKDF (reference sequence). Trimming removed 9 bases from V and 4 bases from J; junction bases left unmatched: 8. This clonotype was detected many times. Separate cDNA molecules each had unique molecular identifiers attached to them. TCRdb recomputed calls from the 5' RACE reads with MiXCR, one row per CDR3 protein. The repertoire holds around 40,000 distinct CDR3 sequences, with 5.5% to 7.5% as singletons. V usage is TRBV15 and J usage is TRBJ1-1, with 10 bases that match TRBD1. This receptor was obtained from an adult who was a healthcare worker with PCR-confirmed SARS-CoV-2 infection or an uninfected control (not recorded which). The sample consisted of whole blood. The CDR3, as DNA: TGTGCCACGGAGACAGGGGGCGGGGGCACTGAAGCTTTCTTT. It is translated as CATETGGGGTEAFF.